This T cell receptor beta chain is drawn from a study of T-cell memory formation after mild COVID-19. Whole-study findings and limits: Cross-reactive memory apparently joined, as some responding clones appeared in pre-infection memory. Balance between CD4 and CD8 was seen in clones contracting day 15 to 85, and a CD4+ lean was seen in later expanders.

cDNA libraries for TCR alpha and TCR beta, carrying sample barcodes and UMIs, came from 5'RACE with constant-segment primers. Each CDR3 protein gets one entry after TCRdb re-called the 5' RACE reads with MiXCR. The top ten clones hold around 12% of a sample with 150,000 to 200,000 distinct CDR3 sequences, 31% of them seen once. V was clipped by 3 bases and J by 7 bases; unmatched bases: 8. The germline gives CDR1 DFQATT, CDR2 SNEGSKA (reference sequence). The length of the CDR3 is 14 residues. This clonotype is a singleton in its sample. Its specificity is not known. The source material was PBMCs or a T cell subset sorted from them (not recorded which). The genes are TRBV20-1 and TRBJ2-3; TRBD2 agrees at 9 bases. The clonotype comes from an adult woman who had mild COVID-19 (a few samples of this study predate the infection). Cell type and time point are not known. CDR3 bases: TGCAGTGCTAGTCCCGGGACTAGCCTAAATACGCAGTATTTT. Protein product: CSASPGTSLNTQYF.